This T cell receptor (beta chain) is from a study of blood T cell repertoires in COVID-19. Background on the study: T cells, B-cell-depleted T cells, or PBMCs provided the cDNA or gDNA that served as material.

This CDR3 is 15 amino acids long. V was clipped by 4 bases and J by 1 base, with 13 bases between them. Germline CDR1 reads MNHEY; CDR2 reads SVGAGI. Using immunoSEQ multiplex PCR, the repertoire was profiled, and TCRdb retains in-frame clones only, with some absent. The sample lists approximately 230,000 clones, roughly 91% occurring once. The chain is built from TRBV6-5 and TRBJ1-1; a possible D gene is TRBD1 (6 bases). Sequencing used PBMCs or T cells enriched from blood (not recorded which). The TCR sequence derives from a woman aged 30 to 39 who had recovered from COVID-19. The CDR3 reads CASSSPGQTNTEAFF. Here the CDR3 DNA reads TGTGCCAGCAGTTCGCCGGGACAAACGAACACTGAAGCTTTCTTT.